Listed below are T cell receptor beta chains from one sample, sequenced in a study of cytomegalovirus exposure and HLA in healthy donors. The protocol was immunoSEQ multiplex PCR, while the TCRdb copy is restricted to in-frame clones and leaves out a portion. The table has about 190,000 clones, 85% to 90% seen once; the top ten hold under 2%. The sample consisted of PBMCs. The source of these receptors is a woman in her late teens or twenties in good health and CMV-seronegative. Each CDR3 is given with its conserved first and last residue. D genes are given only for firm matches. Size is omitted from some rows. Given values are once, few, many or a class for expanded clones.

CDR3 protein: CASTTAGAGGEKLFF
CDR3 DNA: TGTGCCAGCACCACAGCGGGGGCGGGTGGTGAAAAACTGTTTTTT
V gene: TRBV28
J gene: TRBJ1-4
D gene: -
clone size: -

CDR3 protein: CASVGLAGGGEQFF
CDR3 DNA: TGTGCCAGCGTTGGACTAGCGGGAGGCGGTGAGCAGTTCTTC
V gene: TRBV2
J gene: TRBJ2-1
D gene: TRBD2
clone size: -

CDR3 protein: CASSQGQGDTGELFF
CDR3 DNA: TGTGCCAGCAGCCAAGGACAGGGAGACACCGGGGAGCTGTTTTTT
V gene: TRBV4-2
J gene: TRBJ2-2
D gene: TRBD1
clone size: -

CDR3 protein: CASSLWYPGYNEQFF
CDR3 DNA: TGCGCCAGCAGCTTGTGGTACCCAGGTTACAATGAGCAGTTCTTC
V gene: TRBV5-1
J gene: TRBJ2-1
D gene: -
clone size: -

CDR3 protein: CASSQRRDRASGNTIYF
CDR3 DNA: TGCGCCAGCAGCCAGCGCCGGGACAGGGCCTCTGGAAACACCATATATTTT
V gene: TRBV4-1
J gene: TRBJ1-3
D gene: TRBD1
clone size: -

CDR3 protein: CAISGRSYNEQFF
CDR3 DNA: TGTGCCATCAGCGGGAGGTCCTACAATGAGCAGTTCTTC
V gene: TRBV10-3
J gene: TRBJ2-1
D gene: TRBD2
clone size: -

CDR3 protein: CASSEWGGGAYTQYF
CDR3 DNA: TGTGCCAGCAGTGAATGGGGCGGGGGGGCGTATACGCAGTATTTT
V gene: TRBV25-1
J gene: TRBJ2-3
D gene: TRBD2
clone size: -

CDR3 protein: CASRGGPTDTQYF
CDR3 DNA: TGTGCCAGCAGAGGGGGTCCCACAGATACGCAGTATTTT
V gene: TRBV11-3
J gene: TRBJ2-3
D gene: -
clone size: -

CDR3 protein: CASSDTGENTEAFF
CDR3 DNA: TGTGCCAGCAGTGATACAGGGGAGAACACTGAAGCTTTCTTT
V gene: TRBV2
J gene: TRBJ1-1
D gene: TRBD1
clone size: few

CDR3 protein: CASSSPSGQETQYF
CDR3 DNA: TGTGCCAGCAGCTCCCCCTCGGGACAAGAGACCCAGTACTTC
V gene: TRBV5-4
J gene: TRBJ2-5
D gene: -
clone size: -

CDR3 protein: CAWSVQPNQPQHF
CDR3 DNA: TGTGCCTGGAGTGTACAGCCAAATCAGCCCCAGCATTTT
V gene: TRBV30
J gene: TRBJ1-5
D gene: -
clone size: -

CDR3 protein: CASSTRPREGRDTQYF
CDR3 DNA: TGTGCCAGCAGCACCCGACCACGGGAGGGCCGAGATACGCAGTATTTT
V gene: TRBV7-2
J gene: TRBJ2-3
D gene: TRBD2
clone size: -

CDR3 protein: CASSLGTGGTQYF
CDR3 DNA: TGTGCCAGCAGCTTAGGAACCGGTGGGACCCAGTACTTC
V gene: TRBV7-2
J gene: TRBJ2-5
D gene: -
clone size: -

CDR3 protein: CASSARPWGPGGNQPQHF
CDR3 DNA: TGTGCCAGCAGCGCCCGACCTTGGGGCCCTGGGGGCAATCAGCCCCAGCATTTT
V gene: TRBV7-2
J gene: TRBJ1-5
D gene: -
clone size: -

CDR3 protein: CASSSDRFVSGEQYF
CDR3 DNA: TGTGCCAGCAGTTCAGACAGGTTTGTCTCAGGCGAGCAGTACTTC
V gene: TRBV28
J gene: TRBJ2-7
D gene: -
clone size: -

CDR3 protein: CASSSGTGGDQPQHF
CDR3 DNA: TGTGCCAGCAGCTCCGGGACAGGGGGCGATCAGCCCCAGCATTTT
V gene: TRBV11-3
J gene: TRBJ1-5
D gene: TRBD1
clone size: -

CDR3 protein: CASSLWTSNNEQFF
CDR3 DNA: TGTGCCAGCAGCTTATGGACTTCCAACAATGAGCAGTTCTTC
V gene: TRBV7-2
J gene: TRBJ2-1
D gene: -
clone size: -

CDR3 protein: CASSAGLWGADTQYF
CDR3 DNA: TGTGCCAGCAGCGCGGGACTATGGGGGGCAGATACGCAGTATTTT
V gene: TRBV11-3
J gene: TRBJ2-3
D gene: TRBD2
clone size: -

CDR3 protein: CASSYSPSQTQYF
CDR3 DNA: TGTGCCAGCAGTTACTCTCCCTCCCAGACCCAGTACTTC
V gene: TRBV6-5
J gene: TRBJ2-5
D gene: -
clone size: -

CDR3 protein: CASKARGSNIYGYTF
CDR3 DNA: TGTGCCAGCAAAGCCAGGGGGAGTAATATCTATGGCTACACCTTC
V gene: TRBV6-5
J gene: TRBJ1-2
D gene: TRBD1
clone size: -

CDR3 protein: CASSLGQGRSGNTIYF
CDR3 DNA: TGTGCCAGCAGTCTCGGGCAGGGCAGGTCTGGAAACACCATATATTTT
V gene: TRBV27
J gene: TRBJ1-3
D gene: -
clone size: -

CDR3 protein: CASSRPTSGGFTYEQYF
CDR3 DNA: TGTGCCAGCAGCCGTCCGACTAGCGGGGGGTTTACCTACGAGCAGTACTTC
V gene: TRBV7-2
J gene: TRBJ2-7
D gene: TRBD2
clone size: once

CDR3 protein: CASSLTNWNEQFF
CDR3 DNA: TGTGCCAGCAGTTTAACGAACTGGAATGAGCAGTTCTTC
V gene: TRBV28
J gene: TRBJ2-1
D gene: -
clone size: -

CDR3 protein: CASLRFYGYTF
CDR3 DNA: TGTGCCAGCCTCCGGTTCTATGGCTACACCTTC
V gene: TRBV2
J gene: TRBJ1-2
D gene: -
clone size: -

CDR3 protein: CASSWTSNEQFF
CDR3 DNA: TGTGCCAGCAGCTGGACTAGCAATGAGCAGTTCTTC
V gene: TRBV7-9
J gene: TRBJ2-1
D gene: TRBD2
clone size: -

CDR3 protein: CASSREGTSGNTIYF
CDR3 DNA: TGTGCCAGCAGCCGCGAGGGAACCTCTGGAAACACCATATATTTT
V gene: TRBV11-2
J gene: TRBJ1-3
D gene: -
clone size: -

CDR3 protein: CATSRDRGGSTYNEQFF
CDR3 DNA: TGTGCCACCAGCAGAGATCGGGGGGGGTCTACCTACAATGAGCAGTTCTTC
V gene: TRBV15
J gene: TRBJ2-1
D gene: TRBD2
clone size: -

CDR3 protein: CASSLTSGRGETQYF
CDR3 DNA: TGTGCCAGCAGCCTGACTAGCGGGAGGGGAGAGACCCAGTACTTC
V gene: TRBV13
J gene: TRBJ2-5
D gene: TRBD2
clone size: -

CDR3 protein: CASSLDRWREKLFF
CDR3 DNA: TGCGCCAGCAGTCTGGACCGATGGAGGGAAAAACTGTTTTTT
V gene: TRBV10-2
J gene: TRBJ1-4
D gene: -
clone size: once

CDR3 protein: CASSYEDRASYEQYF
CDR3 DNA: TGTGCCAGCAGTTACGAGGACAGGGCTTCCTACGAGCAGTACTTC
V gene: TRBV6-6
J gene: TRBJ2-7
D gene: TRBD1
clone size: -

CDR3 protein: CASSTGRTVNQPQHF
CDR3 DNA: TGTGCCAGTAGTACGGGTAGAACCGTCAATCAGCCCCAGCATTTT
V gene: TRBV19
J gene: TRBJ1-5
D gene: -
clone size: -

CDR3 protein: CASRTVEHGYTF
CDR3 DNA: TGTGCCAGTCGGACAGTGGAACATGGCTACACCTTC
V gene: TRBV19
J gene: TRBJ1-2
D gene: -
clone size: -

CDR3 protein: CASTTTGKGGNQPQHF
CDR3 DNA: TGTGCCAGCACCACTACAGGGAAGGGCGGCAATCAGCCCCAGCATTTT
V gene: TRBV2
J gene: TRBJ1-5
D gene: -
clone size: -

CDR3 protein: CASSAPWTAVETQYF
CDR3 DNA: TGTGCCAGTAGTGCCCCATGGACAGCGGTGGAGACCCAGTACTTC
V gene: TRBV19
J gene: TRBJ2-5
D gene: -
clone size: once

CDR3 protein: CASSARTAPLGSEQYF
CDR3 DNA: TGTGCCAGCAGTGCCAGGACAGCCCCCCTTGGATCCGAGCAGTACTTC
V gene: TRBV6-1
J gene: TRBJ2-7
D gene: -
clone size: -

CDR3 protein: CASSPGLAKNIQYF
CDR3 DNA: TGTGCCAGCAGTCCAGGGTTAGCCAAAAACATTCAGTACTTC
V gene: TRBV28
J gene: TRBJ2-4
D gene: -
clone size: -

CDR3 protein: CATKPPTSGSRDEQFF
CDR3 DNA: TGTGCCACCAAGCCCCCTACTAGCGGGAGTAGGGATGAGCAGTTCTTC
V gene: TRBV28
J gene: TRBJ2-1
D gene: TRBD2
clone size: few

CDR3 protein: CASQGYSNQPQHF
CDR3 DNA: TGTGCCAGTCAGGGGTATAGCAATCAGCCCCAGCATTTT
V gene: TRBV28
J gene: TRBJ1-5
D gene: -
clone size: -

CDR3 protein: CASSDPGVKVTGELFF
CDR3 DNA: TGTGCCAGCAGTGACCCGGGGGTAAAAGTCACCGGGGAGCTGTTTTTT
V gene: TRBV25-1
J gene: TRBJ2-2
D gene: -
clone size: -

CDR3 protein: CASSLTYGRAKNIQYF
CDR3 DNA: TGTGCCAGCAGCTTAACCTACGGTAGAGCCAAAAACATTCAGTACTTC
V gene: TRBV7-9
J gene: TRBJ2-4
D gene: -
clone size: -

CDR3 protein: CASSLSGSNQPQHF
CDR3 DNA: TGTGCCAGCAGTCTGTCCGGGAGCAATCAGCCCCAGCATTTT
V gene: TRBV27
J gene: TRBJ1-5
D gene: -
clone size: -

CDR3 protein: CATWGQSNNEQFF
CDR3 DNA: TGTGCCACCTGGGGCCAGTCAAACAATGAGCAGTTCTTC
V gene: TRBV2
J gene: TRBJ2-1
D gene: -
clone size: once

CDR3 protein: CASSYLTGDRGYTF
CDR3 DNA: TGTGCCAGCAGTTACCTGACAGGGGATAGGGGCTACACCTTC
V gene: TRBV6-5
J gene: TRBJ1-2
D gene: TRBD1
clone size: -

CDR3 protein: CATLTGWVFRRPGNQPQHF
CDR3 DNA: TGTGCCACCTTGACAGGTTGGGTTTTTCGTAGGCCTGGGAACCAGCCCCAGCATTTT
V gene: TRBV5-6
J gene: TRBJ1-5
D gene: -
clone size: -

CDR3 protein: CASSHDRLASHPYNEQFF
CDR3 DNA: TGCGCCAGCAGCCACGATCGACTAGCGTCTCATCCCTACAATGAGCAGTTCTTC
V gene: TRBV4-1
J gene: TRBJ2-1
D gene: TRBD2
clone size: -

CDR3 protein: CASSLRQGDTEAFF
CDR3 DNA: TGTGCCAGCAGCTTAAGGCAGGGGGACACTGAAGCTTTCTTT
V gene: TRBV7-9
J gene: TRBJ1-1
D gene: TRBD1
clone size: -

CDR3 protein: CASRDYEKSTEAFF
CDR3 DNA: TGTGCCAGCAGGGACTACGAGAAAAGCACTGAAGCTTTCTTT
V gene: TRBV6-1
J gene: TRBJ1-1
D gene: -
clone size: many